The clone carrying this T cell receptor (beta chain) showed up many times. Its matching antigen is unknown. The data are from a study of response to subunit inactivated influenza vaccine. TCRdb independently ran MiXCR on the RT-PCR reads; one entry per CDR3 protein. The sample consists of around 790,000 distinct CDR3 sequences, around 20% of them appearing once. This CDR3 has 12 residues. V lost 8 bases and J lost 8, with 13 bases in between. Study outcomes and limitations: The authors suggested that every seasonal influenza vaccination recruits few new T cells.

The origin of this receptor is a man aged 45-65 years who received an inactivated influenza vaccine. Sequencing used PBMCs from blood, obtained 5 to 6 days after vaccination. The chain joins TRBV12-3 or TRBV12-4 to TRBJ1-3; D remains ambiguous. As DNA, the CDR3 is TGTGCCAGCCGGGGATTGCAGGACACCATATATTTT. Protein product: CASRGLQDTIYF.